This T cell receptor beta chain emerged from a study of blood T cell repertoires in COVID-19. The CDR3 covers 13 residues. Per germline, CDR1 LNHDA and CDR2 SQIVND (reference sequence). The V segment lost 8 bases and the J segment 8 bases; nucleotides outside the gene matches: 0. Original data processing: Amplifying reference gene primers gave estimates of nucleated cell counts. Some clones are missing from TCRdb's copy, which holds only in-frame ones; the method was immunoSEQ multiplex PCR. That table supplies the V and J calls and clone size; D and trimming were determined from the DNA. This table has about 76,000 clones, 80% to 95% appearing once.

The clonotype comes from a woman between 50 and 59 years old in a cohort sampled during active COVID-19. Sequenced: peripheral blood. V gene TRBV19 combines with J gene TRBJ2-1; 16 bases are shared with TRBD2. The CDR3 loop reads CASGTSGRDEQFF. CDR3 DNA: TGTGCCAGTGGGACTAGCGGGAGGGATGAGCAGTTCTTC.